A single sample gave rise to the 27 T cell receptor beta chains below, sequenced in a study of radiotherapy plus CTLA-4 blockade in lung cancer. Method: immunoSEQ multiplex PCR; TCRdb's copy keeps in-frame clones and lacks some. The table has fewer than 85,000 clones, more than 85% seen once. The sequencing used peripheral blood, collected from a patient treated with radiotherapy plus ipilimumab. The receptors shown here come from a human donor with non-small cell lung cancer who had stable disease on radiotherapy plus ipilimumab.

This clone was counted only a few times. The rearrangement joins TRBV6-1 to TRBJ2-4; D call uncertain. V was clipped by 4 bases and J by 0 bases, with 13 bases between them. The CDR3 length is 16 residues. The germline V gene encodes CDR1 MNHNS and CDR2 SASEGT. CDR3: CASSGRVEGAKNIQYF. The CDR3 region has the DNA TGTGCCAGCAGTGGACGGGTCGAAGGAGCCAAAAACATTCAGTACTTC.

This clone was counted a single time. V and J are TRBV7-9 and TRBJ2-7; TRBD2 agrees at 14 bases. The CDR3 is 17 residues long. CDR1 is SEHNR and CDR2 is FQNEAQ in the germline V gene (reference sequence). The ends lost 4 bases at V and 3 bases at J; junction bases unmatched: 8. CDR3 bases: TGTGCCAGCAGCTCCGGCGGGACTAGCGGGAGACTCTACGAGCAGTACTTC. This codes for CASSSGGTSGRLYEQYF.

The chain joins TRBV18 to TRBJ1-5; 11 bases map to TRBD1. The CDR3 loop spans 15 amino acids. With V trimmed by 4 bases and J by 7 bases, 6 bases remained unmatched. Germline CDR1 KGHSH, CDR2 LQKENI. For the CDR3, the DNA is TGTGCCAGCTCACGAGGACAGGGGGCTGGGCAGCCCCAGCATTTT. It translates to CASSRGQGAGQPQHF.

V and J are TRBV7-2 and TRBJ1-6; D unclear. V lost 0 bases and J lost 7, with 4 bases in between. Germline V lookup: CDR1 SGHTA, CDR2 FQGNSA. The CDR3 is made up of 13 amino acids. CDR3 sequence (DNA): TGTGCCAGCAGCTTAGCAGAAAATTCACCCCTCCACTTT. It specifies CASSLAENSPLHF.

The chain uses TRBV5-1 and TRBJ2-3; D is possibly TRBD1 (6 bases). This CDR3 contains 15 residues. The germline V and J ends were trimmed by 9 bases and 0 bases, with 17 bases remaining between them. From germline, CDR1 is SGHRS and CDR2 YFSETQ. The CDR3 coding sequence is TGCGCCACGGTAGACAGGCCCATAAGCACAGATACGCAGTATTTT. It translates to CATVDRPISTDTQYF.

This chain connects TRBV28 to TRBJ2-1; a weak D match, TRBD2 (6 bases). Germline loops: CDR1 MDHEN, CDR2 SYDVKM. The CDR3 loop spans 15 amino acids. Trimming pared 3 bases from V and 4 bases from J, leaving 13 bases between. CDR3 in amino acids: CASSFTGEGYNEQFF. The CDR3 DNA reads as TGTGCCAGCAGTTTTACGGGAGAAGGATACAATGAGCAGTTCTTC.

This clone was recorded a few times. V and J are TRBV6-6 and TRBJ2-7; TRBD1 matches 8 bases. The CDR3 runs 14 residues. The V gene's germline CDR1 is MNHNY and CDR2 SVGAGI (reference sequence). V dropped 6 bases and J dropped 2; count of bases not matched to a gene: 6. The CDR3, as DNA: TGTGCCAGCAGGGGACGACAGGGGCCCTACGAGCAGTACTTC. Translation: CASRGRQGPYEQYF.

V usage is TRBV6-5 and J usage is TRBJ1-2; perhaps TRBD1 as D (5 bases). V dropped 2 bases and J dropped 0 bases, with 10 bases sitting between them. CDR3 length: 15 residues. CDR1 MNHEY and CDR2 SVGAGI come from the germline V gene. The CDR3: CASSYGGTTNYGYTF. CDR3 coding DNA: TGTGCCAGCAGTTACGGGGGGACCACTAACTATGGCTACACCTTC.

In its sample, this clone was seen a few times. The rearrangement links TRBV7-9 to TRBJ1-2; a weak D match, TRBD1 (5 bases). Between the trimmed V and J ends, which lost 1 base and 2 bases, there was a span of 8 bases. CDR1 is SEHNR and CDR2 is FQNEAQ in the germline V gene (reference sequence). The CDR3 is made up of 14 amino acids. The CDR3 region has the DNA TGTGCCAGCAGCTTAGAACAGGTCAACTATGGCTACACCTTC. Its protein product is CASSLEQVNYGYTF.

The CDR3 loop reads CASSLVGVGDTQYF. CDR3 DNA sequence: TGCGCCAGCAGCTTGGTAGGGGTGGGAGATACGCAGTATTTT. The V call is TRBV5-1, the J call TRBJ2-3, with D perhaps TRBD1 (5 bases). V was shortened by 0 bases and J by 5 bases, with 10 bases between the two germline ends. This CDR3 comprises 14 residues. Germline V gene lookup returns CDR1 SGHRS and CDR2 YFSETQ.

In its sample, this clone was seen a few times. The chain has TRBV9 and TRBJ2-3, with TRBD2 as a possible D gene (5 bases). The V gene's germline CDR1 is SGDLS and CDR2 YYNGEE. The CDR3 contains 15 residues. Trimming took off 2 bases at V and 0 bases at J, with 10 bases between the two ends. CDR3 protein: CASSVLAASTDTQYF. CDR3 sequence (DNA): TGTGCCAGCAGCGTTCTAGCAGCTAGCACAGATACGCAGTATTTT.

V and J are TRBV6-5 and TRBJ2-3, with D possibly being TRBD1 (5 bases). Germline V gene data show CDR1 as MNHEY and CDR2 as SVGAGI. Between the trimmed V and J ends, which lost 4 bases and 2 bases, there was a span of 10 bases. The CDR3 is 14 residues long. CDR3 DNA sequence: TGTGCCAGCAGTTTGCGGACAACCACAGATACGCAGTATTTT. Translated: CASSLRTTTDTQYF.

CDR3 in amino acids: CASSLMVTGEGEQYF. In DNA, the CDR3 is TGTGCCAGCAGTTTAATGGTGACAGGTGAAGGCGAGCAGTACTTC. The chain combines TRBV28 with TRBJ2-7, with a tentative D call TRBD1 (6 bases). CDR1 is MDHEN and CDR2 is SYDVKM in the germline V gene. The V gene lost 2 bases and the J gene lost 6 bases, with 17 bases spanning the gap. This CDR3 contains 15 residues.

CDR3 nucleotide sequence: TGTGCCAGCAGTTACTCCGGGACTAGCGGTTCCTACGAGCAGTACTTC. Protein product: CASSYSGTSGSYEQYF. The chain uses TRBV6-5 and TRBJ2-7, with TRBD2 matching over 11 bases. In germline, CDR1 is MNHEY, CDR2 SVGAGI. This CDR3 contains 16 residues. The V and J ends lost 0 bases and 1 base, in that order; junction bases with no gene match: 2.

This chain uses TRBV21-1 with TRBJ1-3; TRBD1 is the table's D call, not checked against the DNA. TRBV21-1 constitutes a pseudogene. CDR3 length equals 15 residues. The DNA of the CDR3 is TGTGCCAGCAGCAAAACAAAGGGACAGAGAAACACCATATATTTT. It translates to CASSKTKGQRNTIYF.

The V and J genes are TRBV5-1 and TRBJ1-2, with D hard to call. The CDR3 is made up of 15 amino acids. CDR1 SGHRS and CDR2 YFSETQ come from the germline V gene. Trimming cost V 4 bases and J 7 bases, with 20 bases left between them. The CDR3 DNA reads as TGCGCCAGCAGCCTGGACCAGACCCCAGGTAGTGGCTACACCTTC. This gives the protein CASSLDQTPGSGYTF.

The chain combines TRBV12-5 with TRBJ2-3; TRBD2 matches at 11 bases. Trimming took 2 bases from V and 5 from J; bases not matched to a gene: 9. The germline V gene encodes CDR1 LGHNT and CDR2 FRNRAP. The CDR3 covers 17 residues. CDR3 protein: CASGLFLAGGQGDTQYF. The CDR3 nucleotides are TGTGCTAGTGGTTTGTTTTTAGCGGGGGGGCAGGGAGATACGCAGTATTTT. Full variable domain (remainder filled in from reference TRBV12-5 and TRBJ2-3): DARVTQTPRHKVTEMGQEVTMRCQPILGHNTVFWYRQTMMQGLELLAYFRNRAPLDDSGMPKDRFSAEMPDATLATLKIQPSEPRDSAVYFCASGLFLAGGQGDTQYFGPGTRLTVL.

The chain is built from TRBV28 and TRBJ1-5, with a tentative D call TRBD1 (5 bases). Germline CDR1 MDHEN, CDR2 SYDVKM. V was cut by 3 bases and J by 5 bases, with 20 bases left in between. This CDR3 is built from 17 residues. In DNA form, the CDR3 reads TGTGCCAGCAGTTTTAGCTCCAGGACACGACGGGATCAGCCCCAGCATTTT. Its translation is CASSFSSRTRRDQPQHF.

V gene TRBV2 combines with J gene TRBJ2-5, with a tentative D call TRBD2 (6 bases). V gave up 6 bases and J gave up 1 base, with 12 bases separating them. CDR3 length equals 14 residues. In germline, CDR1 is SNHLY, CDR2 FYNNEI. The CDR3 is CASRGGRGQETQYF. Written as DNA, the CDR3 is TGTGCCAGCAGGGGGGGAAGGGGCCAAGAGACCCAGTACTTC.

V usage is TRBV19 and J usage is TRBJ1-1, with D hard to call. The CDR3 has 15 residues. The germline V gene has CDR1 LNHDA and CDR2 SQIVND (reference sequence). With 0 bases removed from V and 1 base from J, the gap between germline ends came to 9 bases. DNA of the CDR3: TGTGCCAGTAGTATAGAGAACAACCCGAACACTGAAGCTTTCTTT. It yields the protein CASSIENNPNTEAFF.

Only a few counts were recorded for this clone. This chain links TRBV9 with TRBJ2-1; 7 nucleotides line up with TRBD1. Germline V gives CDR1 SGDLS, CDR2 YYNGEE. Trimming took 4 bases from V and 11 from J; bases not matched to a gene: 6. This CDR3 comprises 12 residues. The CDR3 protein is CASSTDRAQQFF. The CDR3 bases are TGTGCCAGCAGCACTGACAGGGCCCAGCAGTTCTTC.

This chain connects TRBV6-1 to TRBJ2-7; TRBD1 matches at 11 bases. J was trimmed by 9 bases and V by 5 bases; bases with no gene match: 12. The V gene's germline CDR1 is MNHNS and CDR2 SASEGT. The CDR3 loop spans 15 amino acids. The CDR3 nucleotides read TGTGCCAGCAGTCCCCGGACGGGACAGGGGGGTTGGCAGTACTTC. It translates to CASSPRTGQGGWQYF.

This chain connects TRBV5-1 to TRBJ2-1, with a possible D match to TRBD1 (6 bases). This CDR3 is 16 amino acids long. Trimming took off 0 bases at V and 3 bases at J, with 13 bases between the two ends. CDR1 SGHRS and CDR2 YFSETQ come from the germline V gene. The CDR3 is CASSLVAGEYYNEQFF. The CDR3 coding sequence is TGCGCCAGCAGCTTGGTAGCAGGGGAGTACTACAATGAGCAGTTCTTC.

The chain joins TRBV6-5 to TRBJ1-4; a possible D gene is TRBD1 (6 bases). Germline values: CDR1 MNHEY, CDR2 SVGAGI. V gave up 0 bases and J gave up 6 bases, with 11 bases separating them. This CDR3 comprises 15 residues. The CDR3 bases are TGTGCCAGCAGTTACTCGATCAGGGGAGATGAAAAACTGTTTTTT. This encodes CASSYSIRGDEKLFF.

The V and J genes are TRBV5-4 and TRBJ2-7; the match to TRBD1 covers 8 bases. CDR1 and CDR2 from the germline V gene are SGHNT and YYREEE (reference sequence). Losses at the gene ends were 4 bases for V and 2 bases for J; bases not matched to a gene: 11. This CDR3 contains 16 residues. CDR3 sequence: CASSLPSGTGTYEQYF. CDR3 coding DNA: TGTGCCAGCAGCCTACCGTCCGGGACAGGTACCTACGAGCAGTACTTC.

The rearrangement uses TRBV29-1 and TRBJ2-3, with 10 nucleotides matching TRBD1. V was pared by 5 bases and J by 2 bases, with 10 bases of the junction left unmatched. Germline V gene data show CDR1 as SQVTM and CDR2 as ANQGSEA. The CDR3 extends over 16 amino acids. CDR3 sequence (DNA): TGCAGCGTTCTGATCCGGACAGGGGGACACACAGATACGCAGTATTTT. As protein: CSVLIRTGGHTDTQYF.

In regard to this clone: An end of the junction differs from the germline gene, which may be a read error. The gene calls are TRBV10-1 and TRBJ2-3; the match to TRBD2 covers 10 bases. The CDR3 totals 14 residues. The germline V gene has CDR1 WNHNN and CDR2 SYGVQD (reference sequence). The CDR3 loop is CASSESGLADKRGF. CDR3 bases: TGCGCCAGCAGTGAGTCAGGACTAGCGGATAAACGGGGATTT.